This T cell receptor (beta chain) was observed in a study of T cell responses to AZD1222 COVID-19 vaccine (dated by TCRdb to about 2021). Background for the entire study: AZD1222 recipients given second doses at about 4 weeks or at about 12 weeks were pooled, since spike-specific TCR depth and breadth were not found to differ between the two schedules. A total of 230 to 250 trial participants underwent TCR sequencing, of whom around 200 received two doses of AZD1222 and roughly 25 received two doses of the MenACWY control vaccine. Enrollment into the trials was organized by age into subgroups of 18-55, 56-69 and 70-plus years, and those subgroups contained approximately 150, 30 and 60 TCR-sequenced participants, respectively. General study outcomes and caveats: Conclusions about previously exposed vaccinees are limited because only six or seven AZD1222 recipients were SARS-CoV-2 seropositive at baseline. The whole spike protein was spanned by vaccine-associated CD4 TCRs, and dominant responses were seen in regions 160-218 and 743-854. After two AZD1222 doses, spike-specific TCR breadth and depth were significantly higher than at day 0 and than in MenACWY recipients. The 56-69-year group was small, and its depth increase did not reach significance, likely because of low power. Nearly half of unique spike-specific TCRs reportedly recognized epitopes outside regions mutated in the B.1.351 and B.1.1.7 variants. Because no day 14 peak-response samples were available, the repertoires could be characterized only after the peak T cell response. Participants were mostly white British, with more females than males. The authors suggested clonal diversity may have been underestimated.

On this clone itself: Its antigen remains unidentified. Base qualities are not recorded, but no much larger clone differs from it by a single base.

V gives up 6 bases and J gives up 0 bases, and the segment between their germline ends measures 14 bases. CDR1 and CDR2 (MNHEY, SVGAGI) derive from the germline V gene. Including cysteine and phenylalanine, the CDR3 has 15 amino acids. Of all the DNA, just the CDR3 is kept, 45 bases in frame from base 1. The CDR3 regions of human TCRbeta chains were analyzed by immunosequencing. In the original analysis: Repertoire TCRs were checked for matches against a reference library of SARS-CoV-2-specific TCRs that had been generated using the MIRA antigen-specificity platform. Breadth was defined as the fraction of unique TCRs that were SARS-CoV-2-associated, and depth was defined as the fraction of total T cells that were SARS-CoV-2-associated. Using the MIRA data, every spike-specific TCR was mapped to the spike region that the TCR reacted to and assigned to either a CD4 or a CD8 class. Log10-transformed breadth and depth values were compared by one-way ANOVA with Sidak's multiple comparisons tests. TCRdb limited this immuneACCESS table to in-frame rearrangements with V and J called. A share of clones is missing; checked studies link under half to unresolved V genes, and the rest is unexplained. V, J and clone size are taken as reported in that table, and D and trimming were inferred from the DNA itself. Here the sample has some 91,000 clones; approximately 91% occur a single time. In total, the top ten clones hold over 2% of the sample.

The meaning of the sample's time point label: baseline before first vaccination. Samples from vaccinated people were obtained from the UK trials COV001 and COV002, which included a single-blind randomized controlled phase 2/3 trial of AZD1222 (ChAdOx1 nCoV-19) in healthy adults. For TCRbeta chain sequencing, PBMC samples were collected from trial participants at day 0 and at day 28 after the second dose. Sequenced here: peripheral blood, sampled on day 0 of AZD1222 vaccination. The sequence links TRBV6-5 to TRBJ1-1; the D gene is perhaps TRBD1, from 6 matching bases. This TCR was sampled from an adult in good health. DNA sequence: TGTGCCAGCAGGGTGGCAGGGGACCTGAACACTGAAGCTTTCTTT. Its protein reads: CASRVAGDLNTEAFF.